The sequence of this TCR beta chain was determined in a study of a mutant IDH1 vaccine in newly diagnosed glioma. Turning to the study itself: Vaccination started 4-6 weeks after radiotherapy alone, or with temozolomide cycles. Earlier therapy was either radiotherapy, temozolomide, or both, and most got both.

Assay: immunoSEQ multiplex PCR; the TCRdb copy retains only in-frame clones and omits some. Altogether around 100,000 clones are present, around nine tenths being singletons, with the ten largest covering approximately 0.8%. V dropped 1 base and J dropped 1 base, with 8 bases sitting between them. The CDR3 covers 14 residues. Germline V gene lookup returns CDR1 MDHEN and CDR2 SYDVKM. Stated time point: week 47, end of study. Each dose of the vaccine consisted of 300 ug of mutant IDH1 20-mer peptide, with topical imiquimod. Each patient was administered eight vaccinations, scheduled in weeks 1, 3, 5, 7, 11, 15, 19 and 23. Of note for this clone: Its antigen is not known.

The chain couples TRBV28 to TRBJ2-7; a weak D match, TRBD2 (6 bases). The sequence was collected from a woman aged 45-65 years with glioma. The specimen was PBMCs, collected from a glioma patient whose treatment included an IDH1 peptide vaccine. CDR3 nucleotides: TGTGCCAGCAGTTTATCCGGGAGATCCTACGAGCAGTACTTC. Translated, it gives CASSLSGRSYEQYF.